The next 3 T cell receptor beta chains were all read from a single sample in a study of vaccination and CD4 T cells after COVID-19. The treatment here: roughly ten-day PBMC culture with coronavirus spike peptide pools or control peptides (ViraFEST assay). The study sequenced cultured CD4+ T cell DNA using the Oncomine TCR Beta short-read assay. Each CDR3 protein is one row after TCRdb ran MiXCR on the PCR reads. The repertoire holds about 21,000 distinct CDR3 sequences, 70% seen once, with roughly 8.6% in the top ten. These receptors have no identified antigens. Sequences were obtained from CD4+ T cells from blood, cultured in vitro. The receptors come from a human donor who had recovered from COVID-19.

The chain joins TRBV7-9 to TRBJ2-1; possible D gene TRBD1, 6 bases. The V and J ends lost 5 bases and 11 bases respectively, with 16 bases between them. Germline V gives CDR1 SEHNR, CDR2 FQNEAQ (reference sequence). There are 13 residues in the CDR3. CDR3: CASSGPHRDQQFF. The DNA for the CDR3 is TGTGCCAGCAGCGGACCCCACAGGGATCAGCAGTTCTTC.

The chain carries TRBV12-3 or TRBV12-4 and TRBJ1-1, with 9 bases matching TRBD1. Trimming removed 4 bases from V and 5 bases from J; junction bases left unmatched: 5. The CDR3 runs 14 residues. CDR3 DNA sequence: TGTGCCAGCAGTTACAGGGGGCTCGTGACTGAAGCTTTCTTT. This sequence encodes CASSYRGLVTEAFF.

This clonotype appeared once. This chain connects TRBV19 to TRBJ2-6, with D perhaps TRBD1 (7 bases). This CDR3 has 15 residues. Germline values: CDR1 LNHDA, CDR2 SQIVND (reference sequence). V shed 5 bases and J shed 5 bases, with 13 bases lying between them. CDR3 sequence: CASSPQGGRANVLTF. The CDR3 DNA follows: TGTGCCAGTAGTCCGCAGGGGGGAAGGGCCAACGTCCTGACTTTC.